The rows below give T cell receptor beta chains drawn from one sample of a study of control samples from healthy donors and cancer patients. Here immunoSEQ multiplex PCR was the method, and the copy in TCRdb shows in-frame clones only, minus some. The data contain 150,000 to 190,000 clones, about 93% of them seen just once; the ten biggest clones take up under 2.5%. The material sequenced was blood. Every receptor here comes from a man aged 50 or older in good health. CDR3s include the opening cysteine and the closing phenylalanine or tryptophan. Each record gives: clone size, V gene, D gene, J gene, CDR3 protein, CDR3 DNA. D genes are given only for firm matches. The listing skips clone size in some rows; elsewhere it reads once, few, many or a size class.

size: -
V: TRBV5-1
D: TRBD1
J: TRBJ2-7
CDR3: CASSPGQQSYEQYF
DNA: TGCGCCAGCAGCCCGGGACAGCAATCCTACGAGCAGTACTTC

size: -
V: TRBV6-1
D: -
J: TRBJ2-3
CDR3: CASSEVGGTDTQYF
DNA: TGTGCCAGCAGTGAAGTGGGGGGCACAGATACGCAGTATTTT

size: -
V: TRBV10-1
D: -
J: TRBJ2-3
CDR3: CASSDLGLTSTDTQYF
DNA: TGCGCCAGCAGTGACTTGGGACTCACTAGCACAGATACGCAGTATTTT

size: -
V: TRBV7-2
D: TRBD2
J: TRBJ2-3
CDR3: CASSFGTSGSDTQYF
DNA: TGTGCCAGCAGCTTCGGGACTAGCGGGAGCGATACGCAGTATTTT

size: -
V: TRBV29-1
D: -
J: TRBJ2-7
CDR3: CSVEDWQGTTYEQYF
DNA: TGCAGCGTTGAAGATTGGCAGGGGACTACCTACGAGCAGTACTTC

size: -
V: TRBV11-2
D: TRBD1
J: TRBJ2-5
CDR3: CASSSLQGAGETQYF
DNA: TGTGCCAGCAGCTCCCTACAGGGGGCTGGGGAGACCCAGTACTTC

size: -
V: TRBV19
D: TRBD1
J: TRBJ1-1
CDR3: CASRTQGVAEAFF
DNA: TGTGCCAGTAGAACCCAGGGGGTAGCTGAAGCTTTCTTT

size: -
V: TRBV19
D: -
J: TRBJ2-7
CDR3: CASCPSGNSYEQYF
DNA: TGTGCCAGTTGCCCCTCGGGGAATTCCTACGAGCAGTACTTC

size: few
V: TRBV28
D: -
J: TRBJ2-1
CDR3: CASSLAGRYNEQFF
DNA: TGTGCCAGCAGTTTAGCAGGGCGATACAATGAGCAGTTCTTC

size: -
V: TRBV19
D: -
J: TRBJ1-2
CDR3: CASSNPGGGEDGYTF
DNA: TGTGCCAGTAGCAACCCCGGCGGGGGGGAGGATGGCTACACCTTC

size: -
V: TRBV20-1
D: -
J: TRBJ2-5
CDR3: CSAGSRETQYF
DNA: TGCAGTGCCGGGTCAAGGGAGACCCAGTACTTC

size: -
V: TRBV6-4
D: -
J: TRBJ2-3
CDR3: CASSPGLSTDTQYF
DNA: TGTGCCAGCAGCCCGGGACTCAGCACAGATACGCAGTATTTT

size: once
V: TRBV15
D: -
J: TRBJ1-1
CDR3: CATSRDLNTEAFF
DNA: TGTGCCACCAGCAGAGATCTGAACACTGAAGCTTTCTTT

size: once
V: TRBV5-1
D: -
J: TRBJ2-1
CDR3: CASSLVVGGTYNEQFF
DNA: TGCGCCAGCAGCTTGGTGGTGGGAGGAACCTACAATGAGCAGTTCTTC